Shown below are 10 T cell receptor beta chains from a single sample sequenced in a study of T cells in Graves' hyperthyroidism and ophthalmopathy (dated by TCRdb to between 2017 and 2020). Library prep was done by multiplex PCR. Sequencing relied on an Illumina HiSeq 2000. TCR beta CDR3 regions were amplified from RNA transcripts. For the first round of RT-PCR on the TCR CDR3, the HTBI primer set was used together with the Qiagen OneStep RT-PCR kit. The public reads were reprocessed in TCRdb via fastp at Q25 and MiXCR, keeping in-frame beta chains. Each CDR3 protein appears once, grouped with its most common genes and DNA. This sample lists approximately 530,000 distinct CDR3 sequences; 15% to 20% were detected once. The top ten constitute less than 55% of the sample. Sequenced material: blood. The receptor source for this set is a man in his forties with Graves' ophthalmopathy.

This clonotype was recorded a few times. CDR3: CAWNAGQGQPQHF. The DNA of the CDR3 is TGTGCCTGGAACGCAGGCCAGGGGCAGCCCCAGCATTTT. V usage is TRBV30 and J usage is TRBJ1-5, with D maybe TRBD1 (6 bases). This CDR3 region has 13 residues. Trimming shortened V by 4 bases and J by 7 bases, and 14 bases separated the two germline ends. Germline V gives CDR1 GTSNPN, CDR2 SVGIG (reference sequence).

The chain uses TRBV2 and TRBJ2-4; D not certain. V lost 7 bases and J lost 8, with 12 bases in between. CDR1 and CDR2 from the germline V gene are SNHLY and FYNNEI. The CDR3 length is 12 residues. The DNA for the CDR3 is TGTGCCAGCATGGAAAGGCTCGACATTCAGTACTTC. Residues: CASMERLDIQYF.

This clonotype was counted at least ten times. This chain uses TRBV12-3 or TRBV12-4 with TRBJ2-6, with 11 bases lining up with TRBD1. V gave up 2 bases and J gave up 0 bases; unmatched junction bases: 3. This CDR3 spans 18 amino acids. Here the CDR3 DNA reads TGTGCCAGCAGTTTAACAGGACAGGGGGCCTCTGGGGCCAACGTCCTGACTTTC. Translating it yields CASSLTGQGASGANVLTF.

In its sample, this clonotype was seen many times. CDR3 residues: CASSVGTSGYEQYF. The CDR3 region has the DNA TGCGCCAGCAGCGTCGGGACTAGCGGATACGAGCAGTACTTC. The genes are TRBV5-1 and TRBJ2-7; 11 nucleotides agree with TRBD2. V dropped 4 bases and J dropped 4; count of bases not matched to a gene: 4. CDR1 SGHRS and CDR2 YFSETQ come from the germline V gene. This CDR3 comprises 14 residues.

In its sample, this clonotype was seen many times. The chain's CDR3 is CSAEVGRNEQFF. CDR3 nucleotides: TGCAGTGCAGAAGTAGGTCGCAATGAGCAGTTCTTC. This chain uses TRBV20-1 with TRBJ2-1; D is ambiguous. The ends were cut back, 6 bases at V and 6 bases at J, with 12 bases in the middle. The CDR3 has 12 amino acids. In germline, CDR1 is DFQATT, CDR2 SNEGSKA (reference sequence).

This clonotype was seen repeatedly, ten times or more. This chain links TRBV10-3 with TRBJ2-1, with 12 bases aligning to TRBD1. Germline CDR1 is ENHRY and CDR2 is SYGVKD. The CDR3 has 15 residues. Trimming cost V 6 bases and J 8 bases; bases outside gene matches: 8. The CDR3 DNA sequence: TGTGCCATCAGAAGGGGGACAGGGGGCTTGGATGAGCAGTTCTTC. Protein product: CAIRRGTGGLDEQFF.

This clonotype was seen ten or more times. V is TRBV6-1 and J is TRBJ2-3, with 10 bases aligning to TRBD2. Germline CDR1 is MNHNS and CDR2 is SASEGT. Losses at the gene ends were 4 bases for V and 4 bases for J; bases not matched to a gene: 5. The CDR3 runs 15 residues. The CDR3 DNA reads TGTGCCAGCAGTGGAGCGGGGGGGCCCCCAGATACGCAGTATTTT. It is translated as CASSGAGGPPDTQYF.

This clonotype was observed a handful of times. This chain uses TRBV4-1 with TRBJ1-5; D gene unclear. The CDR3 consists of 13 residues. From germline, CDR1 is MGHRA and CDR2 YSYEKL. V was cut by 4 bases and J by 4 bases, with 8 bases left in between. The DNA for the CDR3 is TGCGCCAGCAGCCGAGTCAGAAATCAGCCCCAGCATTTT. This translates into CASSRVRNQPQHF.

The CDR3 loop reads CSATGEAVEQYF. CDR3 DNA: TGCAGTGCTACTGGAGAGGCAGTCGAGCAGTACTTC. J is TRBJ2-7 and V is TRBV20-1; D call uncertain. V lost 4 bases and J 6 bases, leaving 13 bases between the germline ends. The CDR3 is 12 amino acids. Germline V gene data show CDR1 as DFQATT and CDR2 as SNEGSKA (reference sequence).

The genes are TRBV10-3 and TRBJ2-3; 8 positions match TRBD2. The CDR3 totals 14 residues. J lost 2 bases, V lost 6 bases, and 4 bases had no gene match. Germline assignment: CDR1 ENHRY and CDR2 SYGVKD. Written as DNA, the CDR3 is TGTGCCATCAGACTTAGCGGGAACACAGATACGCAGTATTTT. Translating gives CAIRLSGNTDTQYF.